Following are 2 T cell receptor beta chains from one sample sequenced in a study of T-cell memory formation after mild COVID-19. TCRdb re-called the 5' RACE reads with MiXCR, one entry per CDR3 protein. The data hold some 150,000 distinct CDR3 sequences, with less than 20% observed a single time. The sample comprised PBMCs or a T cell subset sorted from them (not recorded which). Receptor source: an adult woman who had mild COVID-19 (a few samples of this study predate the infection). Cell type and time point are not known.

In this sample, this clonotype turned up a few times. The rearrangement uses TRBV12-3 or TRBV12-4 and TRBJ2-2, with no clear D. Trimming removed 4 bases from V and 6 bases from J, with 9 bases in between. The CDR3 contains 13 residues. CDR3 in DNA: TGTGCCAGCAGTTCCTGGAGTGCCGGGGAGCTGTTTTTT. This gives the protein CASSSWSAGELFF.

The sample holds a few counts of this clonotype. This chain uses TRBV7-9 with TRBJ1-1; TRBD1 might be the D (6 bases). CDR1 is SEHNR, CDR2 FQNEAQ, per germline (reference sequence). The CDR3 has 18 amino acids. Trimming left V 0 bases short and J 3 bases short, with 20 bases between. The CDR3 DNA follows: TGTGCCAGCAGCTTAGCCGCTACTTGGACTCACAGGGACACTGAAGCTTTCTTT. This gives the protein CASSLAATWTHRDTEAFF.